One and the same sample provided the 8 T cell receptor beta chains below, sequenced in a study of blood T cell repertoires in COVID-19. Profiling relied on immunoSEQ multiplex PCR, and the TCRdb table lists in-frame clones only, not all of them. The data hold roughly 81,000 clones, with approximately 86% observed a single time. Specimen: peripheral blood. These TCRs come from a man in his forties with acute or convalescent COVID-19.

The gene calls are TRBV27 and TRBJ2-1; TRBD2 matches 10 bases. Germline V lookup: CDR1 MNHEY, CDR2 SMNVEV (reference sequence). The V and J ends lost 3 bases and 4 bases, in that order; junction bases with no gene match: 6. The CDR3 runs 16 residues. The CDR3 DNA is TGTGCCAGCAGTTTCGGACTAGCGGCCATTTACAATGAGCAGTTCTTC. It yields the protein CASSFGLAAIYNEQFF.

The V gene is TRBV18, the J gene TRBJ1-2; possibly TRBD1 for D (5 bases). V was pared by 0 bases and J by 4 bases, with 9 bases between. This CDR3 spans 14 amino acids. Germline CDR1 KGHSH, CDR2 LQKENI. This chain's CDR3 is CASSPPGGTYGYTF. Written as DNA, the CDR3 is TGTGCCAGCTCACCACCGGGGGGGACCTATGGCTACACCTTC.

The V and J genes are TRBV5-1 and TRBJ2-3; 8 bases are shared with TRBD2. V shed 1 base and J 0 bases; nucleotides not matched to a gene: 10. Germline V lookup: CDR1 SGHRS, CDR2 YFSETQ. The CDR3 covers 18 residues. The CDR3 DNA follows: TGCGCCAGCAGCTTGATGATCGGGGGGACTAGTAGCACAGATACGCAGTATTTT. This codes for CASSLMIGGTSSTDTQYF.

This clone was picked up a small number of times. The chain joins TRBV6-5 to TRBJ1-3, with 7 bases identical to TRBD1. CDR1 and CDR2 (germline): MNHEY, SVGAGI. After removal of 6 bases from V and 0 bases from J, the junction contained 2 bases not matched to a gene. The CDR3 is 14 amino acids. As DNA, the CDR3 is TGTGCCAGCAGAACAGGGGACTCTGGAAACACCATATATTTT. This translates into CASRTGDSGNTIYF.

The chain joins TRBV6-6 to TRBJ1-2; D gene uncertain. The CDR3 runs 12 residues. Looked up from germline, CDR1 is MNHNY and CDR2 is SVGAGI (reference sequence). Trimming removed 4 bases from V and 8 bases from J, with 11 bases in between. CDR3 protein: CASSFRTGGYTF. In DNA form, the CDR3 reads TGTGCCAGCAGTTTCAGGACTGGGGGCTACACCTTC.

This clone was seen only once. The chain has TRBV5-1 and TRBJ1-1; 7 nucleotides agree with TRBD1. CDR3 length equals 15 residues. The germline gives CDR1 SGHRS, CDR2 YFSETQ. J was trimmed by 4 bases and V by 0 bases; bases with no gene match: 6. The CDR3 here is CASSLVGGTGTEAFF. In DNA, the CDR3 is TGCGCCAGCAGCTTGGTAGGGGGCACGGGCACTGAAGCTTTCTTT.

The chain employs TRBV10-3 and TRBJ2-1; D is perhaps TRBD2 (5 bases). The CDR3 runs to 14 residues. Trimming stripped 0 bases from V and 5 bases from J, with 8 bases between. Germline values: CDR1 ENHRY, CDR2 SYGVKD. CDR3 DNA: TGTGCCATCAGTGAGTCGGGAGATCACAATGAGCAGTTCTTC. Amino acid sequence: CAISESGDHNEQFF.

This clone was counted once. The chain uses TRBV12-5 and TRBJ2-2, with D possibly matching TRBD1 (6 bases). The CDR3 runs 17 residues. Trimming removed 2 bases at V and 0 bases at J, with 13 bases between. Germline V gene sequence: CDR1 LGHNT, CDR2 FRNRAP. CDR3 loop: CASGLPDDRSNTGELFF. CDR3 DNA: TGTGCTAGTGGTTTGCCGGACGACAGGTCGAACACCGGGGAGCTGTTTTTT.